The clone carrying this T cell receptor (beta chain) was counted only a few times. Its specificity is not known. The sample originates from a study of T-cell reconstitution after alpha-beta-depleted transplantation in children. General study findings and limits: Expanded graft clones, several hundred of them, were reportedly the source of alpha-beta T cells about two months after transplant.

V was shortened by 3 bases and J by 1 base, with 7 bases between the two germline ends. This CDR3 has 15 amino acids. The germline CDR1 and CDR2 sequences are MNHEY and SMNVEV (reference sequence). Unique molecular identifiers were built into the TCRbeta library. MiXCR, run by TCRdb on the PCR reads, gives a single entry per CDR3 protein. The sample has fewer than 250,000 distinct CDR3 sequences, 8.2% seen once. The input for sequencing was PBMCs, mostly from graft donor cells, taken 180 days after TCRalphabeta/CD19-depleted stem cell transplant. The chain is built from TRBV27 and TRBJ2-6, with D possibly matching TRBD1 (5 bases). This receptor was obtained from a male patient younger than 18 who had a stem cell transplant for acute lymphoblastic leukemia, so the T cells may come from the graft donor. CDR3 in amino acids: CASSFDSSGANVLTF. DNA for the CDR3: TGTGCCAGCAGTTTCGACAGTTCTGGGGCCAACGTCCTGACTTTC.